This entry is about one TCR beta chain. The data stem from a study of blood T cell repertoires in COVID-19. The method was immunoSEQ multiplex PCR; TCRdb's version includes in-frame clones alone and lacks a portion of them. The table includes about 170,000 clones, approximately 91% detected once. Trimming left V 5 bases short and J 7 bases short, with 8 bases between. In germline, CDR1 is SGHAT, CDR2 FQNNGV. This CDR3 has 12 amino acids. Participants' own reports of clinical history determined their cohort assignment. The source material was PBMCs or T cells enriched from blood (not recorded which). The V and J genes are TRBV11-2 and TRBJ1-4; D might be TRBD1 (5 bases). The source of this sequence is a woman aged 18 to 35 who had recovered from COVID-19. CDR3 nucleotide sequence: TGTGCCAGCAGCGGCGGGGGTGAAAAACTGTTTTTT. Protein product: CASSGGGEKLFF.